This T cell receptor (beta chain) was captured by sequencing in a study of blood T cell repertoires in COVID-19. In the study overall: The United States, Italy and Spain were the sources of the acute and convalescent COVID-19 samples. From T cells, B-cell-depleted T cells, or PBMCs came the material, which was cDNA or gDNA.

Germline V gene lookup returns CDR1 LNHDA and CDR2 SQIVND (reference sequence). Trimming stripped 1 base from V and 2 bases from J, with 11 bases between. CDR3 length equals 15 residues. Per the study methods: Nucleated cell counts were estimated from reference gene primer amplification. The repertoire was sequenced with immunoSEQ multiplex PCR; TCRdb's copy has only in-frame clones and lacks some. That table gives V, J and clone size, and the DNA gave D and trimming. The sample has roughly 230,000 clones, more than 70% seen once; the top ten hold about 3.9%. This receptor was obtained from a woman over 75 with acute or convalescent COVID-19. Sequencing was carried out using peripheral blood. This rearrangement joins TRBV19 to TRBJ1-2; no reliable D call. The CDR3 region is CASSIGGSLNYGYTF. The CDR3 bases are TGTGCCAGTAGTATAGGCGGATCTCTAAACTATGGCTACACCTTC.